This is a list of T cell receptor beta chains from one sample in a study of blood T cells in healthy people across ages. TCRdb itself ran the 5' RACE reads through MiXCR, one entry per CDR3 protein. The sample has just under 750,000 distinct CDR3 sequences; about 20% are singletons. Sample: blood. Receptors were obtained from a man aged 70 or older in good health. Each CDR3 is given with its conserved first and last residue. Fields, in order: CDR3 length, clone size, V gene, D gene, J gene, CDR3 protein, CDR3 DNA. D genes are given only for firm matches. Expanded clones get a size class; other rows say once, few or many, or leave the size out.

>14|NA|TRBV12-3/TRBV12-4|NA|TRBJ1-4
CASSLGGGDGKLFF
TGTGCCAGCAGTTTAGGAGGCGGCGATGGAAAACTGTTTTTT
>16|NA|TRBV28|TRBD1|TRBJ2-1
CASSLFGTAWYNEQFF
TGTGCCAGCAGTTTATTCGGGACAGCCTGGTACAATGAGCAGTTCTTC
>15|NA|TRBV7-2|NA|TRBJ2-4
CASSLDRVTTDIQYF
TGTGCCAGCAGCTTAGACCGCGTAACTACGGACATTCAGTACTTC
>15|few|TRBV3-1|NA|TRBJ1-2
CASSQVAGTNYGYTF
TGTGCCAGCAGCCAAGTCGCGGGAACTAACTATGGCTACACCTTC
>14|NA|TRBV20-1|TRBD2|TRBJ2-7
CSAGKGLLAYEQYF
TGCAGTGCTGGAAAGGGACTACTTGCCTACGAGCAGTACTTC
>14|NA|TRBV29-1|TRBD2|TRBJ2-5
CSVEVTSGRAVQYF
TGCAGCGTTGAAGTTACTAGCGGGAGGGCCGTCCAGTACTTC
>14|few|TRBV6-1|NA|TRBJ2-7
CASSENVGPYEQYF
TGTGCCAGCAGTGAAAACGTCGGTCCCTACGAGCAGTACTTC
>15|NA|TRBV12-3/TRBV12-4|NA|TRBJ2-7
CASSRQGLTGEEQYF
TGTGCCAGCAGTCGACAAGGCCTGACCGGAGAGGAGCAGTACTTC
>17|many|TRBV2|TRBD1|TRBJ1-1
CASTPRGGRGWNTEAFF
TGTGCCAGCACCCCGAGGGGAGGCAGGGGGTGGAACACTGAAGCTTTCTTT
>15|NA|TRBV5-4|NA|TRBJ2-3
CASSPEAGFTDTQYF
TGTGCCAGCAGCCCCGAGGCGGGTTTCACAGATACGCAGTATTTT
>15|few|TRBV7-2|TRBD1|TRBJ2-5
CASSLNRGKEETQYF
TGTGCCAGCAGCTTGAACAGGGGTAAGGAAGAGACCCAGTACTTC
>14|NA|TRBV11-2|NA|TRBJ2-5
CASSFGLRQETQYF
TGTGCCAGCAGCTTTGGCTTGCGGCAAGAGACCCAGTACTTC
>16|many|TRBV20-1|NA|TRBJ2-6
CSAREGQQAGANVLTF
TGCAGTGCTCGAGAGGGTCAGCAGGCTGGGGCCAACGTCCTGACTTTC
>15|NA|TRBV12-3/TRBV12-4|NA|TRBJ1-3
CASCRQGRSGNTIYF
TGTGCCAGCTGCCGACAAGGACGATCTGGAAACACCATATATTTT
>16|NA|TRBV20-1|TRBD2|TRBJ2-3
CSARDHGGSSADTQYF
TGCAGTGCTAGAGACCACGGCGGGAGTTCAGCAGATACGCAGTATTTT
>12|few|TRBV18|NA|TRBJ2-3
CASSTSADTQYF
TGTGCCAGCTCGACCTCCGCAGATACGCAGTATTTT
>13|NA|TRBV6-1|NA|TRBJ1-3
CASTQSSGNTIYF
TGTGCCAGCACCCAAAGCTCTGGAAACACCATATATTTT
>12|many|TRBV20-1|NA|TRBJ2-3
CSALPGLDTQYF
TGCAGTGCCCTCCCGGGACTCGATACGCAGTATTTT
>15|few|TRBV5-4|NA|TRBJ2-3
CASSLTRAITDTQYF
TGTGCCAGCAGCTTGACTAGGGCGATCACAGATACGCAGTATTTT
>13|NA|TRBV24-1|NA|TRBJ2-1
CATSDWVRDEQFF
TGTGCCACCAGTGATTGGGTCAGGGATGAGCAGTTCTTC
>13|NA|TRBV2|NA|TRBJ2-5
CASSSRGAGTQYF
TGCGCCAGCAGCTCTCGCGGGGCAGGGACCCAGTACTTC
>15|NA|TRBV11-2|NA|TRBJ1-3
CASSSRTHSGNTIYF
TGTGCCAGCAGCTCAAGGACTCACTCTGGAAACACCATATATTTT
>17|once|TRBV5-1|TRBD1|TRBJ2-6
CASSSGQGEAGANVLTF
TGCGCCAGCAGCTCGGGACAGGGGGAGGCTGGGGCCAACGTCCTGACTTTC
>16|NA|TRBV3-1|NA|TRBJ2-1
CASSQVEGPSYNEQFF
TGTGCCAGCAGCCAAGTCGAGGGTCCCTCCTACAATGAGCAGTTCTTC
>15|once|TRBV5-1|TRBD2|TRBJ2-5
CASSRDPSGQETQYF
TGCGCCAGCAGCCGGGACCCTAGCGGCCAAGAGACCCAGTACTTC
>13|NA|TRBV7-9|NA|TRBJ1-1
CAGSYVGNTEAFF
TGTGCCGGATCCTATGTAGGGAACACTGAAGCTTTCTTT
>15|few|TRBV12-3/TRBV12-4|TRBD1|TRBJ2-7
CASSSHLGTGREQYF
TGTGCCAGCAGCAGCCACCTCGGGACAGGGCGGGAGCAGTACTTC
>17|NA|TRBV18|TRBD1|TRBJ1-1
CASSPGRTGALNTEAFF
TGTGCCAGCTCACCAGGCAGGACAGGAGCCTTAAACACTGAAGCTTTCTTT
>11|few|TRBV2|NA|TRBJ2-5
CASSPERAQYF
TGTGCCAGCAGCCCCGAAAGGGCCCAGTACTTC
>15|few|TRBV10-1|TRBD2|TRBJ2-1
CASSEGLAGPNEQFF
TGCGCCAGCAGTGAGGGACTAGCGGGGCCCAATGAGCAGTTCTTC
>16|many|TRBV7-8|TRBD2|TRBJ2-3
CASSRGTSGSRDTQYF
TGTGCCAGCAGCCGAGGGACTAGCGGGAGTAGGGATACGCAGTATTTT
>14|few|TRBV5-1|NA|TRBJ1-1
CASSLDPGDLYAFF
TGCGCCAGCAGCTTGGACCCAGGGGACCTGTATGCTTTCTTT
>14|few|TRBV12-3/TRBV12-4|NA|TRBJ1-3
CASREDSSGNTIYF
TGTGCCAGTAGAGAGGACTCCTCTGGAAACACCATATATTTT
>16|few|TRBV7-2|NA|TRBJ1-3
CASSLNTLSSGNTIYF
TGTGCCAGCAGCTTAAACACCTTGAGCTCTGGAAACACCATATATTTT
>15|few|TRBV7-2|NA|TRBJ1-1
CASSLGFGGQRTAFF
TGTGCCAGCAGCTTAGGATTTGGCGGCCAGCGTACGGCTTTCTTT
>13|NA|TRBV12-3/TRBV12-4|NA|TRBJ1-1
CASALMRGAEAFF
TGTGCCAGCGCCCTCATGAGGGGTGCTGAAGCTTTCTTT
>17|once|TRBV5-1|NA|TRBJ2-3
CASSPGRDRSEINTQYF
TGCGCCAGCAGCCCAGGCCGTGACAGGTCCGAGATCAATACGCAGTATTTT
>15|NA|TRBV13|NA|TRBJ2-3
CASSLVAQIGGTQYF
TGTGCCAGCAGCTTAGTTGCCCAGATAGGAGGTACGCAGTATTTT
>16|few|TRBV20-1|TRBD2|TRBJ2-5
CSARDYQGTSGETQYF
TGCAGTGCTAGAGATTACCAGGGGACTAGTGGGGAGACCCAGTACTTC
>15|NA|TRBV30|NA|TRBJ1-5
CAWSFRAGFQQPQPF
TGTGCCTGGAGTTTTAGGGCAGGGTTTCAACAGCCCCAGCCTTTT
>13|NA|TRBV20-1|NA|TRBJ2-5
CSASVSGAETQYF
TGCAGTGCTAGTGTCTCAGGGGCAGAGACCCAGTACTTC
>14|NA|TRBV20-1|NA|TRBJ2-3
CSARDQRLTDTQYF
TGCAGTGCTAGAGATCAACGGCTCACAGATACGCAGTATTTT
>14|NA|TRBV27|NA|TRBJ2-5
CASSFWAPQETQYF
TGTGCCAGCAGTTTTTGGGCCCCACAAGAGACCCAGTACTTC
>13|NA|TRBV6-2/TRBV6-3|NA|TRBJ2-5
CASSLQAQRTQYF
TGTGCCAGCAGTCTACAGGCCCAGCGGACCCAGTACTTC
>15|NA|TRBV5-1|NA|TRBJ2-5
CASSILGQLQETQYF
TGCGCCAGCAGCATTCTGGGACAACTTCAAGAGACCCAGTACTTC
>14|NA|TRBV27|NA|TRBJ1-4
CASSLTGFGEKLFF
TGTGCCAGCAGCCTCACAGGGTTCGGTGAAAAACTGTTTTTT
>13|few|TRBV5-1|NA|TRBJ1-6
CASSLDGNSPLHF
TGCGCCAGCAGCTTGGATGGGAATTCACCCCTCCACTTT
>14|NA|TRBV4-1|NA|TRBJ1-2
CASTTEDRSYGYTF
TGCGCCAGCACCACGGAAGACAGGTCCTATGGCTACACCTTC
>16|NA|TRBV30|TRBD1|TRBJ2-5
CAWSTGGFGLLETQYF
TGTGCCTGGAGTACAGGGGGCTTCGGGTTGTTGGAGACCCAGTACTTC
>15|NA|TRBV5-1|NA|TRBJ2-5
CASSLRTTRGETQYF
TGCGCCAGCAGCTTAAGGACAACCCGGGGGGAGACCCAGTACTTC
>14|few|TRBV6-1|TRBD2|TRBJ2-7
CASSDSGGGYEQYF
TGTGCCAGCAGCGATAGCGGGGGAGGCTACGAGCAGTACTTC
>15|few|TRBV5-1|NA|TRBJ2-5
CASGPLGGGGETQYF
TGCGCCAGCGGCCCTCTAGGGGGAGGCGGAGAGACCCAGTACTTC
>16|many|TRBV7-3|TRBD2|TRBJ2-1
CASSERGGSGFNEQFF
TGTGCCAGCAGCGAGAGGGGCGGGAGTGGGTTCAATGAGCAGTTCTTC